The sequence of this T cell receptor beta chain was determined in a study of T cell changes during pregnancy in multiple sclerosis. Assay used: immunoSEQ multiplex PCR; TCRdb lists only in-frame clones, some missing. The profile shows under 45,000 clones, around 89% of them singletons. The sequence came from a female donor with multiple sclerosis, enrolled in a pregnancy study. The material sequenced was CD4+ T cells from peripheral blood mononuclear cells, taken in the first trimester of pregnancy.

This CDR3 is CASRVGTQYNEQFF. The CDR3 DNA is TGCGCCAGCAGGGTCGGGACACAGTACAATGAGCAGTTCTTC. This chain joins TRBV5-1 and TRBJ2-1, with TRBD1 as a possible D gene (6 bases). The germline V gene encodes CDR1 SGHRS and CDR2 YFSETQ. Between the trimmed V and J ends, which lost 5 bases and 4 bases, there was a span of 13 bases. The CDR3 length is 14 residues. Combining the CDR3 with reference TRBV5-1 and TRBJ2-1 gives the whole variable domain KAGVTQTPRYLIKTRGQQVTLSCSPISGHRSVSWYQQTPGQGLQFLFEYFSETQRNKGNFPGRFSGRQFSNSRSEMNVSTLELGDSALYLCASRVGTQYNEQFFGPGTRLTVL.